Each of the 21 T cell receptor beta chains below was sequenced from the same sample in a study (dated by TCRdb to the mid-2010s). The method behind the library was 5' RACE. TCRdb shows the sequencer as Illumina MiSeq. In TCRdb, the public reads were trimmed at Q25 with fastp and aligned with MiXCR, with productive beta chains retained. Entries that share a CDR3 protein sequence are merged under the most common genes and DNA. In all, the sample holds tens of thousands of distinct CDR3 sequences, and 25% to 30% of those were seen once. The biggest ten clones account for approximately 2.1% of the sample. Tregs were isolated as CD4+CD25+CD127-/low cells. The sample taken for sequencing was tumor-infiltrating Tregs sorted from the breast tumor. The source of these receptors is a female donor with breast cancer.

The V and J genes are TRBV12-3 or TRBV12-4 and TRBJ1-1, with 7 bases that match TRBD1. Trimming at V came to 6 bases and at J to 1 base, leaving 5 bases not matched to a gene. The CDR3 consists of 14 residues. The CDR3 reads CASRGTDGNTEAFF. For the CDR3, the DNA is TGTGCCAGCAGGGGGACAGACGGGAACACTGAAGCTTTCTTT.

For this clonotype: A single base separates this from a much larger clone, so it may be a read error. This sequence joins TRBV12-3 or TRBV12-4 and TRBJ1-2; D remains unclear. Trimming shortened V by 7 bases and J by 8 bases, and 11 bases separated the two germline ends. The CDR3 consists of 11 residues. The CDR3 here is CASTTVRGYTF. For the CDR3, the DNA is TGTGCCAGCACCACCGTCAGGGGCTACACCTTC.

This clonotype was detected a few times. The rearrangement joins TRBV25-1 to TRBJ1-2, with 8 bases aligning to TRBD1. Germline loops: CDR1 MGHDK, CDR2 SYGVNS. This CDR3 comprises 15 residues. The V segment lost 3 bases and the J segment 4 bases; nucleotides outside the gene matches: 7. The CDR3 coding sequence is TGTGCCAGCAGTGACCCTCTCGGGACAGGCTATGGCTACACCTTC. Translating it yields CASSDPLGTGYGYTF.

This clonotype was counted ten times or more. V and J are TRBV7-9 and TRBJ1-1; possible D gene TRBD1, 5 bases. From germline, CDR1 is SEHNR and CDR2 FQNEAQ (reference sequence). V lost 4 bases and J lost 3, with 15 bases in between. The CDR3 has 15 residues. CDR3 region: CASSSSGGTYTEAFF. The CDR3 region has the DNA TGTGCCAGCAGCTCTTCGGGGGGGACGTACACTGAAGCTTTCTTT.

This clonotype was seen repeatedly, ten times or more. Because the CDR3 is missing its conserved closing phenylalanine or tryptophan, this is likely a read error. This rearrangement joins TRBV20-1 to TRBJ2-7; 8 positions match TRBD1. This CDR3 has 15 residues. The germline V gene encodes CDR1 DFQATT and CDR2 SNEGSKA (reference sequence). J gave up 6 bases and V 3 bases, and 13 bases lay outside the gene matches. The CDR3 DNA reads as TGCAGTGCTAGGAGTCCCGGGACAGGAGGGTCCGAGCAGTACTCC. It yields the protein CSARSPGTGGSEQYS.

There are a few counts of this clonotype. The chain joins TRBV7-3 to TRBJ1-6; D remains ambiguous. V gave up 5 bases and J gave up 9 bases, with 11 bases separating them. CDR3 length: 13 amino acids. Germline lookup yields CDR1 SGHTA and CDR2 FQGTGA. In DNA, the CDR3 is TGTGCCAGCAGCCCTGAACTAGGTTCACCCCTCCACTTT. The encoded protein is CASSPELGSPLHF.

The V call is TRBV2, the J call TRBJ2-1; D is perhaps TRBD2 (5 bases). Germline V gene sequence: CDR1 SNHLY, CDR2 FYNNEI. The CDR3 runs 15 residues. V gave up 10 bases and J gave up 9 bases, with 25 bases separating them. The CDR3 bases are TGTGCCACCAGAGAGTTCAGCAAGAGGGCCTTTGAGCAGTTCTTC. This sequence encodes CATREFSKRAFEQFF.

This clonotype was found many times. The V gene is TRBV12-3 or TRBV12-4, the J gene TRBJ2-3; 7 positions match TRBD2. The CDR3 runs to 14 residues. The V segment lost 3 bases and the J segment 6 bases; nucleotides outside the gene matches: 6. The CDR3 protein is CASSFGGSSDTQYF. In DNA, the CDR3 is TGTGCCAGCAGTTTTGGCGGGAGTAGTGATACGCAGTATTTT.

The table lists this clonotype with many counts. The chain combines TRBV5-1 with TRBJ2-1; D call uncertain. This CDR3 comprises 16 residues. Trimming pared 2 bases from V and 3 bases from J, leaving 15 bases between. CDR1 is SGHRS and CDR2 is YFSETQ in the germline V gene. This CDR3 reads CASSFPLLGSYNEQFF. As DNA, the CDR3 is TGCGCCAGCAGCTTCCCCCTGCTTGGTAGCTACAATGAGCAGTTCTTC.

This clonotype was counted many times. This chain uses TRBV7-3 with TRBJ1-1; D call uncertain. The CDR3 consists of 13 residues. V lost 5 bases to trimming and J lost 3 bases, with 10 bases between them. Germline V lookup: CDR1 SGHTA, CDR2 FQGTGA. The CDR3 here is CASSTGVDTEAFF. The CDR3 nucleotides are TGTGCCAGCAGCACTGGTGTGGACACTGAAGCTTTCTTT.

Worth noting for this clonotype: A read error is possible here, since a much larger clone lies one base away. Because it lacks the conserved phenylalanine or tryptophan at the end, this CDR3 is likely a read error. The chain uses TRBV12-3 or TRBV12-4 and TRBJ2-7; D might be TRBD1 (6 bases). The CDR3 extends over 14 amino acids. The germline V and J ends were trimmed by 5 bases and 2 bases, with 13 bases remaining between them. The CDR3 region is CASSGWDTPYEQYL. DNA of the CDR3: TGTGCCAGCAGTGGATGGGACACTCCCTACGAGCAGTACCTC.

This clonotype was counted ten times or more. The chain links TRBV5-1 to TRBJ1-2; D gene unclear. CDR3 length: 15 residues. V lost 0 bases to trimming and J lost 0 bases, with 9 bases between them. The germline V gene has CDR1 SGHRS and CDR2 YFSETQ. CDR3 in amino acids: CASSLALRSNYGYTF. The CDR3 DNA follows: TGCGCCAGCAGCTTGGCCCTCAGGTCTAACTATGGCTACACCTTC.

This clonotype was found once. Just one base apart from a much larger clone, this may be a read error. The chain couples TRBV9 to TRBJ2-1, with D unresolved. In germline, CDR1 is SGDLS, CDR2 YYNGEE. V was clipped by 6 bases and J by 9 bases, with 13 bases between them. There are 12 residues in the CDR3. CDR3 bases: TGTGCCAGCACGGACGGTACAGCTGAGCAGTTCTTC. Protein sequence: CASTDGTAEQFF.

Concerning this clonotype itself: This CDR3 is missing its conserved last phenylalanine or tryptophan, likely due to a read error. This rearrangement joins TRBV10-3 to TRBJ2-7; D remains unclear. The CDR3 spans 13 residues. V lost 4 bases and J lost 7, with 14 bases in between. Germline values: CDR1 ENHRY, CDR2 SYGVKD. CDR3 in amino acids: CAISGSSHLEQYL. The CDR3 region has the DNA TGTGCCATCAGTGGGTCGAGTCACCTAGAGCAGTACCTC.

This chain links TRBV19 with TRBJ1-5; tentatively, D is TRBD1 (5 bases). Trimming left V 3 bases short and J 1 base short, with 13 bases between. Germline lookup yields CDR1 LNHDA and CDR2 SQIVND (reference sequence). The CDR3 is 16 residues long. The CDR3 DNA reads TGTGCCAGTAGTATGGCAGGGACGGTGAGCAATCAGCCCCAGCATTTT. It encodes CASSMAGTVSNQPQHF.

The V gene is TRBV19, the J gene TRBJ2-1, with D unclear. CDR3 size: 13 residues. Germline CDR1 reads LNHDA; CDR2 reads SQIVND (reference sequence). The V end lost 1 base, the J end lost 4 bases, and 5 bases lay between the germline ends. The CDR3 protein is CASSIGKYNEQFF. The CDR3 region has the DNA TGTGCCAGTAGTATAGGGAAGTACAATGAGCAGTTCTTC.

The CDR3 sequence is CSVGAGKANYGYTF. The DNA of the CDR3 is TGCAGCGTCGGGGCCGGGAAAGCTAACTATGGCTACACCTTC. The genes are TRBV29-1 and TRBJ1-2; weak D call: TRBD1 (5 bases). Germline values: CDR1 SQVTM, CDR2 ANQGSEA. The CDR3 has 14 residues. Trimming pared 6 bases from V and 0 bases from J, leaving 14 bases between. The full variable domain, rest sourced from reference TRBV29-1 and TRBJ1-2, is SAVISQKPSRDICQRGTSLTIQCQVDSQVTMMFWYRQQPGQSLTLIATANQGSEATYESGFVIDKFPISRPNLTFSTLTVSNMSPEDSSIYLCSVGAGKANYGYTFGSGTRLTVV.

This clonotype was counted once. This may be a read error: a much more frequent sequence differs by one nucleotide. The chain recombines TRBV20-1 with TRBJ2-3; 9 nucleotides match TRBD2. V shed 3 bases, J shed 0 bases, and the junction held 10 bases outside the gene matches. Looked up from germline, CDR1 is DFQATT and CDR2 is SNEGSKA (reference sequence). The CDR3 totals 17 residues. CDR3 DNA sequence: TGCAGTGCTAGTCACCCCGGTGCGGGAGGGAGCACAGATACGCAGTATTTT. Translation: CSASHPGAGGSTDTQYF.

Worth noting for this clonotype: A read error is possible here, since a much larger clone lies one base away. The chain has TRBV30 and TRBJ2-2; tentative D call: TRBD1 (6 bases). Trimming left V 5 bases short and J 2 bases short, with 9 bases between. Germline loops: CDR1 GTSNPN, CDR2 SVGIG (reference sequence). The CDR3 extends over 13 amino acids. CDR3: CAWGQSNTGELFF. The CDR3 nucleotides read TGTGCCTGGGGACAGAGCAACACCGGGGAGCTGTTTTTT.

This clonotype was detected ten times or more. The chain joins TRBV20-1 to TRBJ1-5, with D tentatively TRBD1 (5 bases). CDR1 and CDR2 (germline): DFQATT, SNEGSKA (reference sequence). CDR3 length: 12 residues. With 6 bases removed from V and 0 bases from J, the gap between germline ends came to 6 bases. Written as DNA, the CDR3 is TGCAGTGCCAGGGATAGCAATCAGCCCCAGCATTTT. Protein sequence: CSARDSNQPQHF.

Many counts were recorded for this clonotype. This chain joins TRBV9 and TRBJ2-1; D might be TRBD2 (5 bases). Looked up from germline, CDR1 is SGDLS and CDR2 is YYNGEE. Trimming took off 0 bases at V and 9 bases at J, with 13 bases between the two ends. CDR3 size: 14 residues. The CDR3 sequence: CASSVGERRGEQFF. As DNA, the CDR3 is TGTGCCAGCAGCGTAGGGGAGCGCCGAGGTGAGCAGTTCTTC.